A single sample gave rise to the 14 T cell receptor beta chains below, sequenced in a study of blood T cell repertoires in COVID-19. Clones were sequenced by immunoSEQ multiplex PCR, and TCRdb holds only the in-frame ones, with some missing. This table has about 100,000 clones, 90% appearing once. Sequencing used peripheral blood. These receptors came from a man aged 50 to 60 with acute or convalescent COVID-19.

The chain joins TRBV6-1 to TRBJ2-3; 7 nucleotides match TRBD2. Germline trimming cut 1 base from V and 4 bases from J; bases unmatched to any gene: 5. This CDR3 spans 15 amino acids. In germline, CDR1 is MNHNS, CDR2 SASEGT. CDR3 in DNA: TGTGCCAGCAGTGAAGATGTGGGAGGGGCAGATACGCAGTATTTT. It codes for CASSEDVGGADTQYF.

The V call is TRBV18, the J call TRBJ1-5; D remains ambiguous. The CDR3 runs 17 residues. In germline, CDR1 is KGHSH, CDR2 LQKENI. Deletions cut 2 bases from V and 2 bases from J, with 16 bases between. The chain's CDR3 is CASSPGRAGLGNQPQHF. The DNA of the CDR3 is TGTGCCAGCTCACCAGGGCGTGCGGGGTTGGGCAATCAGCCCCAGCATTTT.

The rearrangement joins TRBV6-1 to TRBJ1-1; TRBD1 agrees at 7 bases. This CDR3 region has 16 residues. Germline values: CDR1 MNHNS, CDR2 SASEGT. V lost 3 bases to trimming and J lost 5 bases; unmatched junction nucleotides: 12. The CDR3 region is CASSDHLTGKRTEAFF. CDR3 nucleotides: TGTGCCAGCAGTGACCACTTGACAGGGAAGAGGACTGAAGCTTTCTTT.

V is TRBV5-1 and J is TRBJ2-1; D is possibly TRBD2 (6 bases). Between the trimmed V and J ends, which lost 0 bases and 2 bases, there was a span of 15 bases. This CDR3 spans 17 amino acids. In germline, CDR1 is SGHRS, CDR2 YFSETQ. The CDR3 reads CASSLVAGGAAYNEQFF. The CDR3, as DNA: TGCGCCAGCAGCTTGGTCGCCGGGGGTGCCGCCTACAATGAGCAGTTCTTC.

The J gene is TRBJ2-1, the V gene TRBV5-8; 7 bases align to TRBD2. V was pared by 3 bases and J by 6 bases, with 6 bases of the junction left unmatched. The germline CDR1 and CDR2 sequences are SGHTS and YDEGEE. The length of the CDR3 is 14 residues. In DNA form, the CDR3 reads TGTGCCAGCAGCTCCCCCCAGCGGGGCAATGAGCAGTTCTTC. Amino acids: CASSSPQRGNEQFF.

The gene calls are TRBV7-9 and TRBJ1-5; a weak D match, TRBD1 (6 bases). The CDR3 covers 15 residues. Germline V gene data show CDR1 as SEHNR and CDR2 as FQNEAQ (reference sequence). V gave up 5 bases and J gave up 1 base, with 12 bases separating them. CDR3 DNA: TGTGCCAGCAGCCTACAGGGCACAAGCAATCAGCCCCAGCATTTT. Protein: CASSLQGTSNQPQHF.

The rearrangement joins TRBV2 to TRBJ1-3; 7 bases map to TRBD1. The CDR3 totals 13 residues. The germline CDR1 and CDR2 sequences are SNHLY and FYNNEI. After removal of 8 bases from V and 1 base from J, the junction contained 2 bases not matched to a gene. As DNA, the CDR3 is TGTGCCAGCGAGACAGGGTCTGGAAACACCATATATTTT. Translation gives CASETGSGNTIYF.

This sequence joins TRBV7-8 and TRBJ2-7, with 10 nucleotides matching TRBD2. This CDR3 region has 14 residues. Trimming took 4 bases from V and 6 from J; bases not matched to a gene: 6. CDR1 and CDR2 from the germline V gene are SGHVS and FQNEAQ. This chain's CDR3 is CASSSPSGSSEQYF. In DNA, the CDR3 is TGTGCCAGCAGCTCTCCTAGCGGGAGTTCCGAGCAGTACTTC.

The chain recombines TRBV6-5 with TRBJ2-5, with D unresolved. V lost 0 bases, J lost 2 bases, and 7 bases lay in between. The germline V gene has CDR1 MNHEY and CDR2 SVGAGI. The CDR3 extends over 14 amino acids. CDR3 in DNA: TGTGCCAGCAGTTACTCCCCAGTTCAAGAGACCCAGTACTTC. This gives the protein CASSYSPVQETQYF.

This sequence joins TRBV6-1 and TRBJ2-3; D gene unclear. The V gene lost 0 bases and the J gene lost 2 bases, with 9 bases spanning the gap. From germline, CDR1 is MNHNS and CDR2 SASEGT. This CDR3 is 15 amino acids long. This chain's CDR3 is CASSEAVRYTDTQYF. The DNA of the CDR3 is TGTGCCAGCAGTGAAGCGGTGCGGTACACAGATACGCAGTATTTT.

The DNA for the CDR3 is TGTGCCAGCAGCCAAGTAACTACCCAGTACTTC. Its protein is CASSQVTTQYF. The chain links TRBV14 to TRBJ2-7, with D unresolved. V was pared by 1 base and J by 10 bases, with 8 bases between. The germline V gene encodes CDR1 SGHDN and CDR2 FVKESK. This CDR3 region has 11 residues.

The chain employs TRBV4-1 and TRBJ2-1; 8 nucleotides line up with TRBD1. Looked up from germline, CDR1 is MGHRA and CDR2 is YSYEKL. The CDR3 is 13 residues long. V lost 3 bases to trimming and J lost 12 bases; unmatched junction nucleotides: 7. The CDR3 coding sequence is TGCGCCAGCAGCCACCAGGACAGGGTTGTGCAGTTCTTC. Protein: CASSHQDRVVQFF.

This chain links TRBV4-1 with TRBJ1-2; D may be TRBD1 (5 bases). The CDR3 has 14 residues. Trimming removed 1 base at V and 8 bases at J, with 14 bases between. Germline CDR1 reads MGHRA; CDR2 reads YSYEKL. CDR3 loop: CASSQAHGGEGYTF. The CDR3, as DNA: TGCGCCAGCAGCCAAGCCCACGGGGGGGAGGGCTACACCTTC.

This clone was seen only once. This chain joins TRBV24-1 and TRBJ2-1; maybe TRBD2 (5 bases). Per the germline V gene, CDR1 is KGHDR and CDR2 is SFDVKD. The V end lost 3 bases, the J end lost 8 bases, and 10 bases lay between the germline ends. This CDR3 contains 13 residues. CDR3 protein: CATSDPPGYEQFF. The CDR3 coding sequence is TGTGCCACCAGTGATCCCCCGGGGTATGAGCAGTTCTTC.